One and the same sample provided the 11 T cell receptor beta chains below, sequenced in a study of blood T cell repertoires in COVID-19. TCRdb keeps only in-frame clones here, not all; method: immunoSEQ multiplex PCR. The table shows about 48,000 clones, with 77% occurring only once. Sequenced input: peripheral blood. These receptor sequences come from a human donor with active or convalescent COVID-19. The donor label of this sample is uncertain.

The chain couples TRBV28 to TRBJ2-1, with TRBD1 matching over 10 bases. From germline, CDR1 is MDHEN and CDR2 SYDVKM. V gave up 0 bases and J gave up 4 bases; unmatched junction bases: 6. The CDR3 extends over 17 amino acids. The chain's CDR3 is CASSLWAGTGEYNEQFF. DNA for the CDR3: TGTGCCAGCAGTTTATGGGCCGGGACAGGGGAGTACAATGAGCAGTTCTTC.

J is TRBJ2-3 and V is TRBV5-1; 12 positions match TRBD2. There are 16 residues in the CDR3. Germline values: CDR1 SGHRS, CDR2 YFSETQ. Germline trimming cut 3 bases from V and 5 bases from J; bases unmatched to any gene: 7. Here the CDR3 DNA reads TGCGCCAGCAGCTCCCTACTAGCGGGAGGTAGAGATACGCAGTATTTT. Translated: CASSSLLAGGRDTQYF.

The chain combines TRBV7-2 with TRBJ2-1, with TRBD1 matching 8 bases. The germline V gene encodes CDR1 SGHTA and CDR2 FQGNSA. CDR3 length: 13 amino acids. V shed 10 bases, J shed 5 bases, and the junction held 7 bases outside the gene matches. The CDR3 DNA reads as TGTGCCACTGGCGGACAGGGAAACAATGAGCAGTTCTTC. Protein product: CATGGQGNNEQFF.

V and J are TRBV29-1 and TRBJ2-3; TRBD1 is a possible D gene (8 bases). Germline lookup yields CDR1 SQVTM and CDR2 ANQGSEA. V was pared by 6 bases and J by 3 bases, with 22 bases between. The CDR3 extends over 16 amino acids. The CDR3 DNA sequence: TGCAGCGTCAATCCCCCCAACAGGGGGGGAACAGATACGCAGTATTTT. Translation gives CSVNPPNRGGTDTQYF.

The CDR3 spells CASSQVIQGHRYGYTF. In DNA form, the CDR3 reads TGTGCCAGCAGCCAAGTTATCCAGGGGCATCGCTATGGCTACACCTTC. The chain uses TRBV4-2 and TRBJ1-2; D possibly corresponds to TRBD1 (6 bases). V was cut by 1 base and J by 4 bases, with 16 bases left in between. The CDR3 runs 16 residues. Germline V gene lookup returns CDR1 LGHNA and CDR2 YNFKEQ.

The rearrangement links TRBV5-1 to TRBJ2-7; 7 bases map to TRBD1. Germline V gene data show CDR1 as SGHRS and CDR2 as YFSETQ. J was trimmed by 3 bases and V by 3 bases; bases with no gene match: 6. The CDR3 covers 14 residues. The CDR3 nucleotides read TGCGCCAGCAGCTGGGGACAGCAATACTACGAGCAGTACTTC. It codes for CASSWGQQYYEQYF. Looking up the rest from reference TRBV5-1 and TRBJ2-7 gives the full variable domain: KAGVTQTPRYLIKTRGQQVTLSCSPISGHRSVSWYQQTPGQGLQFLFEYFSETQRNKGNFPGRFSGRQFSNSRSEMNVSTLELGDSALYLCASSWGQQYYEQYFGPGTRLTVT.

The chain carries TRBV6-5 and TRBJ2-3; 10 bases agree with TRBD1. Germline loops: CDR1 MNHEY, CDR2 SVGAGI. Trimming cost V 8 bases and J 5 bases; bases outside gene matches: 10. The CDR3 is made up of 15 amino acids. The CDR3 spells CASGIRQGAGDTQYF. CDR3 DNA: TGTGCCAGCGGAATACGACAGGGGGCAGGAGATACGCAGTATTTT.

The chain is built from TRBV24-1 and TRBJ2-2, with TRBD1 matching 9 bases. The CDR3 runs to 15 residues. Per the germline V gene, CDR1 is KGHDR and CDR2 is SFDVKD. V shed 5 bases, J shed 3 bases, and the junction held 3 bases outside the gene matches. The CDR3 loop reads CATSVDRGYTGELFF. CDR3 in DNA: TGTGCCACCAGTGTGGACAGGGGATACACCGGGGAGCTGTTTTTT.

This chain connects TRBV7-9 to TRBJ2-3; 9 bases match TRBD1. The V gene's germline CDR1 is SEHNR and CDR2 FQNEAQ (reference sequence). The CDR3 has 13 amino acids. V lost 5 bases and J lost 6; bases outside the gene matches: 3. Here the CDR3 reads CASSLGTGDTQYF. CDR3 sequence (DNA): TGTGCCAGCAGCCTCGGGACAGGGGATACGCAGTATTTT.

The rearrangement links TRBV19 to TRBJ2-1; possibly TRBD1 for D (5 bases). CDR3 size: 16 residues. With 1 base removed from V and 4 bases from J, the gap between germline ends came to 14 bases. Germline V gene lookup returns CDR1 LNHDA and CDR2 SQIVND (reference sequence). The CDR3 DNA is TGTGCCAGTAGTATAGCAGGCCAGGGCACATACAATGAGCAGTTCTTC. Translated: CASSIAGQGTYNEQFF.

The table lists this clone with a few counts. CDR3: CASSILDRASEAFF. CDR3 nucleotide sequence: TGTGCCAGTAGTATCTTGGACAGGGCCAGTGAAGCTTTCTTT. The chain links TRBV19 to TRBJ1-1, with TRBD1 identical over 8 bases. V gave up 3 bases and J gave up 7 bases; unmatched junction bases: 7. This CDR3 contains 14 residues. Germline assignment: CDR1 LNHDA and CDR2 SQIVND (reference sequence).